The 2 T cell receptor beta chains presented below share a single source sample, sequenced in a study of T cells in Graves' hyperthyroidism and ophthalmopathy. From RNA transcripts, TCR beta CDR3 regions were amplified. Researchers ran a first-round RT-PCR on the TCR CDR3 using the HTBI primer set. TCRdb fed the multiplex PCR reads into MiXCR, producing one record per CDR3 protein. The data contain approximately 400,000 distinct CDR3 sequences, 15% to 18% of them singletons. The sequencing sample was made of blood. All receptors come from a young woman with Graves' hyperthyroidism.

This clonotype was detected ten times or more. Here the CDR3 reads CATRRGSGGAGDTQYF. Written as DNA, the CDR3 is TGTGCCACCAGAAGGGGTAGCGGGGGGGCCGGAGATACGCAGTATTTT. V usage is TRBV6-1 and J usage is TRBJ2-3; 11 nucleotides match TRBD2. Trimming took 10 bases from V and 5 from J; bases not matched to a gene: 14. Germline-derived CDR1 and CDR2 are MNHNS and SASEGT. The CDR3 runs 16 residues.

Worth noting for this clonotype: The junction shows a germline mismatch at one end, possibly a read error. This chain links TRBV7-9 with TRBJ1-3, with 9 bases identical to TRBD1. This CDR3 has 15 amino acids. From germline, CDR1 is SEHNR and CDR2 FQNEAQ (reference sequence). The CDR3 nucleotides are TGTGCCAGCAGCTTAGGAGAAAACGGTCGGACAGGGGATAATTTT. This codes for CASSLGENGRTGDNF.